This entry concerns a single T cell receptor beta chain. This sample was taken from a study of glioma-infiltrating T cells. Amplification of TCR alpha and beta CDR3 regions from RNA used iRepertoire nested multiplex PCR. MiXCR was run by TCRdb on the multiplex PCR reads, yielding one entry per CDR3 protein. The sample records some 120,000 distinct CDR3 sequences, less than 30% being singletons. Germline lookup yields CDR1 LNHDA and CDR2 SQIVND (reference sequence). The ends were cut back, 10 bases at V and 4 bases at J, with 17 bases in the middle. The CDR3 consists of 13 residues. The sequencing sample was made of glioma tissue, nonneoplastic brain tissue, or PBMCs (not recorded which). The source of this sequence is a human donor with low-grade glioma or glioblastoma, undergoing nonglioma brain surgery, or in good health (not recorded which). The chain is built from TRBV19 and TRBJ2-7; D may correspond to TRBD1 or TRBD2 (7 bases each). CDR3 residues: CATRGGGTYEQYF. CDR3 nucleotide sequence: TGTGCCACCCGGGGAGGGGGCACATACGAGCAGTACTTC.